The following is a T cell receptor beta chain sequence with its context. No antigen is known for it. The data stem from a study of T cells after yellow fever vaccination. TCRdb passed the 5' RACE reads through MiXCR, listing each CDR3 protein once. The table lists about 73,000 distinct CDR3 sequences, roughly 8% of them singletons, with 41% in the top ten. Study outcomes and limitations: In post-booster samples, most primary-vaccination clones reappeared (about 95% CD4, about 90% CD8).

The source of this sequence is a man aged 30-40 years who received the YFV17D yellow fever vaccine. Here the sequenced sample was CD8+ T cells sorted from PBMCs, taken on the day of the yellow fever booster vaccination.

The CDR3, as DNA: TGTGCCAGCAGGTCTGAGGGGAGCACAGATACGCAGTATTTT. Translation gives CASRSEGSTDTQYF. The chain uses TRBV12-3 or TRBV12-4 and TRBJ2-3; D may correspond to TRBD1 or TRBD2 (5 bases each). The CDR3 is 14 residues long. Trimming left V 6 bases short and J 0 bases short, with 10 bases between.